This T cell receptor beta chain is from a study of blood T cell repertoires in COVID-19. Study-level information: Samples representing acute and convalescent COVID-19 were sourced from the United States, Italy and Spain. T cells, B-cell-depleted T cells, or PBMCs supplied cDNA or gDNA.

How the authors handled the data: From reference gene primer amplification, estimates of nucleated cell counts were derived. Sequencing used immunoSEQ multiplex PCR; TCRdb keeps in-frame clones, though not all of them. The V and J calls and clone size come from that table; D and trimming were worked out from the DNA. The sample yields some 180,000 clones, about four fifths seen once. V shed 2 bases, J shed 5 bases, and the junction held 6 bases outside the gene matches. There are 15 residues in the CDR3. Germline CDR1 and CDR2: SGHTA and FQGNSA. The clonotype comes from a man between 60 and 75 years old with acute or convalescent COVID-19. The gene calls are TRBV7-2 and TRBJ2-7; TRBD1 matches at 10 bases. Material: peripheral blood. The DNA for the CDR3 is TGTGCCAGCAGCTTACAAGGGACAGGGGCCCACGAGCAGTACTTC. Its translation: CASSLQGTGAHEQYF.